Each of the 25 T cell receptor beta chains below was sequenced from the same sample in a study of tumor-infiltrating lymphocytes in primary liver carcinoma. Making TCR beta cDNA involved approximately 480 ng total RNA and a constant-region primer. Libraries covering TCR beta were generated through three nested multiplex PCR rounds (using a slightly modified ARM-PCR). The study ran its first two PCR rounds for roughly 11 cycles each, using TRBV1-TRBV30 forward primers and a C-beta reverse primer. TCRdb reprocessed the multiplex PCR reads via MiXCR and lists one record per CDR3 protein. The sample has 250,000 to 400,000 distinct CDR3 sequences, approximately 60% seen once. Unsorted whole blood yielded the blood RNA, and germline DNA was also extracted. The sequencing input was peripheral blood. These receptors originate from a man aged 35 to 55 with primary liver carcinoma and hepatitis B virus infection.

Remarks on this clonotype: One base away lies a much larger clone, so this may be a sequencing read error. The J gene is TRBJ2-2, the V gene TRBV6-1; a possible D gene is TRBD1 (5 bases). Trimming removed 10 bases from V and 0 bases from J, with 18 bases in between. Germline CDR1 reads MNHNS; CDR2 reads SASEGT. The CDR3 has 16 residues. In nucleotides, the CDR3 is TGTGCCATCATTCTGCAGGGTTCCCCGAACACCGGGGAGCTGTTTTTT. It is translated as CAIILQGSPNTGELFF.

The gene calls are TRBV6-1 and TRBJ1-1; weak D call: TRBD1 (5 bases). This CDR3 region has 15 residues. CDR1 is MNHNS, CDR2 SASEGT, per germline. V lost 9 bases and J 6 bases, leaving 23 bases between the germline ends. CDR3 residues: CARREDVRGTAEAFF. CDR3 DNA: TGTGCCAGGAGAGAAGACGTAAGGGGAACGGCTGAAGCTTTCTTT.

In the case of this clonotype: This may be a read error, as it is one base from a much larger clone. The chain joins TRBV6-2 or TRBV6-3 to TRBJ2-3; tentatively, D is TRBD1 (6 bases). V was cut by 7 bases and J by 7 bases, with 12 bases left in between. Per germline, CDR1 MNHEY and CDR2 SVGEGT. This CDR3 region has 12 residues. CDR3 bases: TGTGCCAGCACCGACAGGCCAAATACGCAGTATTTT. Translating gives CASTDRPNTQYF.

Comments on this clonotype: This may arise from a read error, as a much more abundant clone is one base away. This sequence joins TRBV4-1 and TRBJ2-1, with D hard to call. Trimming left V 5 bases short and J 1 base short, with 15 bases between. CDR1 and CDR2 from the germline V gene are MGHRA and YSYEKL. The CDR3 totals 16 residues. The CDR3 spells CASSSLASKSYNEQFF. CDR3 DNA: TGCGCCAGCAGCTCGTTGGCGAGTAAGTCCTACAATGAGCAGTTCTTC.

Details on this clonotype: A clone one base away is much larger, so this may be a read error. The chain employs TRBV12-3 or TRBV12-4 and TRBJ2-2, with D perhaps matching TRBD2 (6 bases). This CDR3 comprises 15 residues. CDR3 amino acids: CASSREGLNTGELLF. CDR3 bases: TGTGCCAGCAGTCGTGAGGGACTTAACACCGGGGAGCTGCTTTTT.

For this clonotype: The junction and the germline gene differ at one end; a read error may be behind it. The genes are TRBV11-1 and TRBJ2-3, with D perhaps TRBD1 or TRBD2 (5 bases each). The CDR3 is 13 residues long. Germline V gene sequence: CDR1 SGHAT, CDR2 FQDESV (reference sequence). The DNA of the CDR3 is TGTGCCAGCAGCTTGGGACGCCCATATACCCAGTATTTT. Translating gives CASSLGRPYTQYF.

This clonotype has only a few counts. This chain joins TRBV5-5 and TRBJ2-1; TRBD2 might be the D (5 bases). V lost 1 base and J 0 bases, leaving 8 bases between the germline ends. The CDR3 sequence is 15 residues long. The germline gives CDR1 SGHKS, CDR2 YYEKEE (reference sequence). CDR3 nucleotide sequence: TGTGCCAGCAGCTTGTGGGGAGACTCCTACAATGAGCAGTTCTTC. Its protein product is CASSLWGDSYNEQFF.

This clonotype was found many times. The rearrangement links TRBV10-3 to TRBJ2-3, with 12 bases that match TRBD2. The CDR3 sequence is 14 residues long. Germline V gene data show CDR1 as ENHRY and CDR2 as SYGVKD. The J segment lost 0 bases and the V segment lost 10 bases, leaving 2 bases of the junction unmatched. The CDR3 DNA is TGTGCCAGCACTAGCGGGAGGAGCACAGATACGCAGTATTTT. Its protein is CASTSGRSTDTQYF.

CDR3 protein: CASSSQRGGDDEQFF. In nucleotides, the CDR3 is TGTGCCAGCAGTTCCCAGAGGGGAGGGGACGACGAGCAGTTCTTC. This sequence joins TRBV6-5 and TRBJ2-1, with TRBD2 matching 7 bases. There are 15 residues in the CDR3. Per germline, CDR1 MNHEY and CDR2 SVGAGI. The V and J ends lost 4 bases and 10 bases, in that order; junction bases with no gene match: 13.

This clonotype was recorded a few times. The rearrangement joins TRBV5-1 to TRBJ2-7; TRBD1 matches at 12 bases. V lost 4 bases, J lost 4 bases, and 9 bases stayed unmatched. The CDR3 loop spans 16 amino acids. Germline V gene sequence: CDR1 SGHRS, CDR2 YFSETQ. The CDR3 loop is CASSPHPGQGAYEQYF. In nucleotides, the CDR3 is TGCGCCAGCAGCCCTCATCCGGGACAGGGGGCTTACGAGCAGTACTTC.

On this clonotype itself: One end of the junction varies from germline; a read error may be responsible. The rearrangement joins TRBV11-1 to TRBJ2-7, with TRBD2 matching 13 bases. CDR1 and CDR2 from the germline V gene are SGHAT and FQDESV (reference sequence). The CDR3 covers 15 residues. The CDR3 is CTSSHRTSGSSEQYF. CDR3 in DNA: TGTACCAGCAGTCATAGGACTAGCGGGAGCAGCGAGCAGTACTTC.

This clonotype was seen repeatedly, ten times or more. The chain combines TRBV29-1 with TRBJ1-1, with unresolved D. From germline, CDR1 is SQVTM and CDR2 ANQGSEA. The CDR3 has 12 residues. V was pared by 4 bases and J by 2 bases, with 8 bases between. The CDR3 sequence is CSVVQANTEAFF. The DNA of the CDR3 is TGCAGCGTTGTTCAGGCCAACACTGAAGCTTTCTTT.

The rearrangement uses TRBV28 and TRBJ1-1, with TRBD1 as a possible D gene (6 bases). This CDR3 has 14 amino acids. The V gene's germline CDR1 is MDHEN and CDR2 SYDVKM. V was clipped by 7 bases and J by 6 bases, with 18 bases between them. CDR3 nucleotide sequence: TGTGCCAGCAACATCTTCAGGGGAGGAGCTGAAGCTTTCTTT. It is translated as CASNIFRGGAEAFF.

The gene calls are TRBV29-1 and TRBJ2-3, with 7 positions matching TRBD2. The ends lost 7 bases at V and 6 bases at J; junction bases unmatched: 10. Germline loops: CDR1 SQVTM, CDR2 ANQGSEA. This CDR3 spans 13 amino acids. The CDR3 loop is CSGILVGGDTQYF. Here the CDR3 DNA reads TGCAGCGGTATCCTAGTGGGAGGGGATACGCAGTATTTT.

Comment on this clonotype: The final CDR3 position lacks the conserved phenylalanine or tryptophan, pointing to a likely read error. The genes are TRBV14 and TRBJ2-1; D perhaps matches TRBD1 (6 bases). This CDR3 region has 19 residues. Trimming shortened V by 1 base and J by 0 bases, and 19 bases separated the two germline ends. CDR1 and CDR2 from the germline V gene are SGHDN and FVKESK. The CDR3 DNA is TGTGCCAGCAGCCAAGGTTTCGGTACGGGACAAAACTCCTACAATGAGCAGTTCTCC. Translated, it gives CASSQGFGTGQNSYNEQFS.

This clonotype has more than one count but fewer than ten. The CDR3 region is CASSLGGQNLNTEAFF. DNA for the CDR3: TGTGCCAGCAGTCTTGGAGGGCAGAACCTGAACACTGAAGCTTTCTTT. The V call is TRBV5-6, the J call TRBJ1-1; D is ambiguous. The CDR3 is 16 amino acids. Trimming took 5 bases from V and 0 from J, leaving 17 bases between them. Germline assignment: CDR1 SGHDT and CDR2 YYEEEE.

CDR3 residues: CASSIRGSGYTF. CDR3 bases: TGCGCCAGCAGCATCCGGGGAAGCGGCTACACCTTC. The chain recombines TRBV5-1 with TRBJ1-2; no clear D gene. Trimming removed 4 bases from V and 8 bases from J, with 12 bases in between. The CDR3 contains 12 residues. Germline CDR1 reads SGHRS; CDR2 reads YFSETQ.

This clonotype was seen only a few times. The chain recombines TRBV7-9 with TRBJ2-1, with 9 bases lining up with TRBD1. CDR3 length equals 12 residues. With V trimmed by 8 bases and J by 6 bases, 2 bases remained unmatched. CDR1 and CDR2 (germline): SEHNR, FQNEAQ (reference sequence). DNA of the CDR3: TGTGCCAGCGGGACAGGGCGCAATGAGCAGTTCTTC. Amino acid sequence: CASGTGRNEQFF. The variable domain in full, with the rest retrieved from reference TRBV7-9 and TRBJ2-1, is DTGVSQNPRHKITKRGQNVTFRCDPISEHNRLYWYRQTLGQGPEFLTYFQNEAQLEKSRLLSDRFSAERPKGSFSTLEIQRTEQGDSAMYLCASGTGRNEQFFGPGTRLTVL.

For this clonotype: The CDR3 end shows no conserved phenylalanine or tryptophan, and so a read error is likely. This chain links TRBV29-1 with TRBJ1-2; D not resolved. Deletions cut 6 bases from V and 8 bases from J, with 13 bases between. The CDR3 runs to 11 residues. Germline V gene lookup returns CDR1 SQVTM and CDR2 ANQGSEA. The CDR3 protein is CSVSVEGGYTI. The CDR3 nucleotides read TGCAGCGTGTCCGTGGAGGGCGGCTACACCATC.

For this clonotype: The junction differs from germline at one of its ends, possibly a read error. The rearrangement joins TRBV6-5 to TRBJ1-1, with D maybe TRBD1 (5 bases). The length of the CDR3 is 15 residues. Germline CDR1 reads MNHEY; CDR2 reads SVGAGI. The CDR3 DNA follows: TGTGCCAGCAGTTACTCGGGGGACTCGAACACTGAAACTTTCTTT. This sequence encodes CASSYSGDSNTETFF.

This clonotype was seen only a few times. The V and J genes are TRBV4-1 and TRBJ2-3; D perhaps matches TRBD2 (5 bases). Germline V gene data show CDR1 as MGHRA and CDR2 as YSYEKL. The CDR3 is made up of 18 amino acids. V was cut by 4 bases and J by 3 bases, with 23 bases left in between. For the CDR3, the DNA is TGCGCCAGCAGCCCCTACCTTTTGGGGAGTGGGGAGACAGATACGCAGTATTTT. The encoded protein is CASSPYLLGSGETDTQYF.

A note on this clonotype: This could be a read error, since a much larger clone is one nucleotide away. The conserved phenylalanine or tryptophan normally closing the CDR3 is absent here, so this likely arose from a read error. Because the CDR3's place on the DNA is in doubt, the DNA is left out and the CDR3 is given as listed by TCRdb. This rearrangement joins TRBV6-2 or TRBV6-3 to TRBJ2-5; the table gives TRBD1 as D, unverified against the DNA. The CDR3 numbers 12 amino acids, ends counted. Germline CDR1 MNHEY, CDR2 SVGEGT. This CDR3 is CASSSRTAHMYS.

V and J are TRBV4-1 and TRBJ2-7; TRBD2 matches 7 bases. CDR1 and CDR2 from the germline V gene are MGHRA and YSYEKL. The CDR3 is 17 amino acids. V lost 2 bases and J lost 4; bases outside the gene matches: 14. The CDR3 is CASSQTILRGGSYEQYF. Written as DNA, the CDR3 is TGCGCCAGCAGCCAAACTATTCTTCGGGGCGGGAGTTACGAGCAGTACTTC.

As regards this clonotype: In this CDR3 the conserved last residue, phenylalanine or tryptophan, is missing, so a read error is likely. The chain links TRBV12-3 or TRBV12-4 to TRBJ2-1; TRBD2 agrees at 10 bases. This CDR3 comprises 15 residues. The CDR3 is CAGSLGLAAFNEQFL. The CDR3 DNA sequence: TGTGCCGGCAGTCTCGGACTAGCGGCTTTCAATGAGCAGTTCCTC.

CDR3 nucleotides: TGTGCCAGCAGCCAAGGTCCTAGGACAGGGACTTTAGGCGGAGCCAAAAACATTCAGTACTTC. Amino acid sequence: CASSQGPRTGTLGGAKNIQYF. This sequence joins TRBV4-2 and TRBJ2-4; TRBD1 agrees at 8 bases. The J segment lost 0 bases and the V segment lost 1 base, leaving 17 bases of the junction unmatched. CDR1 LGHNA and CDR2 YNFKEQ come from the germline V gene. The CDR3 spans 21 residues.